This T cell receptor (beta chain) was sequenced for a study of naive and memory T cell subsets. This clonotype was observed a handful of times. The antigen is undetermined. An equimolar mix of two oligonucleotides served as the beta constant-region primer for TRBC1 and TRBC2. The ligated cDNA underwent four PCR rounds using SP2 and nested alpha and beta constant-region primers. TCRdb passed the UMI-ligation and nested PCR reads through MiXCR, listing each CDR3 protein once. The table includes around 83,000 distinct CDR3 sequences, about 11% detected once. Study outcomes and limitations: Especially in CD8 cells, naive repertoires contained a few larger clonotypes, possibly CD45RA-re-expressing memory cells. Over 85% of naive TCR sequences appeared only once, unlike memory subsets.

The origin of this receptor is a human donor in good health. The specimen sequenced was naive CD4+ T cells from blood.

The CDR3 region has the DNA TGTGCCTGGAGTGTAGGGTTGGGCAACACTGAAGCTTTCTTT. This gives the protein CAWSVGLGNTEAFF. V and J are TRBV30 and TRBJ1-1; D is unclear. CDR3 length: 14 residues. V was trimmed by 0 bases and J by 2 bases, leaving 10 bases between them. Looked up from germline, CDR1 is GTSNPN and CDR2 is SVGIG (reference sequence).